The 8 T cell receptor beta chains reported below all come from one sample, sequenced in a study of cytomegalovirus exposure and HLA in healthy donors. Use of 60 Vbeta and 13 Jbeta primers characterized the PCR. Profiled with immunoSEQ multiplex PCR; TCRdb holds only in-frame clones, not every one. Here the sample spans about 150,000 clones, more than 75% being singletons. The material sequenced was PBMCs. Receptor source: a woman aged 18 to 35 in good health and CMV-seronegative.

V usage is TRBV7-2 and J usage is TRBJ2-7; 7 bases are a match to TRBD1. CDR3 length: 14 residues. Germline V gives CDR1 SGHTA, CDR2 FQGNSA. Trimming removed 3 bases from V and 4 bases from J; junction bases left unmatched: 6. The CDR3 reads CASSLDRRWYEQYF. The CDR3 nucleotides read TGTGCCAGCAGCTTGGACAGGCGGTGGTACGAGCAGTACTTC.

The rearrangement links TRBV10-3 to TRBJ1-1, with D perhaps matching TRBD1 (5 bases). Germline V CDR1 and CDR2: ENHRY, SYGVKD. CDR3 size: 13 residues. Trimming stripped 6 bases from V and 1 base from J, with 9 bases between. The CDR3: CAIRPDRNTEAFF. DNA of the CDR3: TGTGCCATCAGACCAGACAGGAACACTGAAGCTTTCTTT.

The chain uses TRBV7-2 and TRBJ1-5; D call uncertain. The germline CDR1 and CDR2 sequences are SGHTA and FQGNSA. The CDR3 consists of 14 residues. V lost 0 bases to trimming and J lost 7 bases, with 10 bases between them. This CDR3 reads CASSLARGYQPQHF. Written as DNA, the CDR3 is TGTGCCAGCAGCTTAGCCCGGGGATACCAGCCCCAGCATTTT.

V is TRBV7-9 and J is TRBJ1-5, with D unclear. Trimming pared 3 bases from V and 3 bases from J, leaving 24 bases between. Germline values: CDR1 SEHNR, CDR2 FQNEAQ (reference sequence). This CDR3 is built from 19 residues. The CDR3 region is CASSFTVRSGIEHNQPQHF. In nucleotides, the CDR3 is TGTGCCAGCAGCTTTACGGTTCGTTCGGGGATCGAGCACAATCAGCCCCAGCATTTT.

The J gene is TRBJ1-2, the V gene TRBV19; the D gene is possibly TRBD1 (5 bases). This CDR3 is 16 amino acids long. Trimming took 1 base from V and 2 from J, leaving 14 bases between them. Germline CDR1 LNHDA, CDR2 SQIVND (reference sequence). CDR3 in DNA: TGTGCCAGTAGTATAGGGAAGAAGGGGCCGAACTATGGCTACACCTTC. Translating it yields CASSIGKKGPNYGYTF. The full variable domain, completed using reference TRBV19 and TRBJ1-2, is DGGITQSPKYLFRKEGQNVTLSCEQNLNHDAMYWYRQDPGQGLRLIYYSQIVNDFQKGDIAEGYSVSREKKESFPLTVTSAQKNPTAFYLCASSIGKKGPNYGYTFGSGTRLTVV.

This clone was seen once. The chain carries TRBV2 and TRBJ2-1, with 7 nucleotides matching TRBD1. V lost 6 bases, J lost 5 bases, and 13 bases stayed unmatched. The CDR3 has 16 residues. Germline V gene data show CDR1 as SNHLY and CDR2 as FYNNEI. Here the CDR3 DNA reads TGTGCCAGCAGACCCAGACAGGGCGTGATAAACAATGAGCAGTTCTTC. It translates to CASRPRQGVINNEQFF.

V is TRBV6-4 and J is TRBJ2-3, with D maybe TRBD1 (5 bases). Trimming removed 0 bases from V and 0 bases from J, with 7 bases in between. The germline CDR1 and CDR2 sequences are MRHNA and SNTAGT. CDR3 length: 15 residues. The CDR3: CASSDSAGSTDTQYF. The CDR3 bases are TGTGCCAGCAGTGACTCCGCAGGGAGCACAGATACGCAGTATTTT.

CDR3 coding DNA: TGTGCCAGCGGGGCAAACTATGGCTACACCTTC. The encoded protein is CASGANYGYTF. The chain employs TRBV28 and TRBJ1-2; tentative D call: TRBD1 (5 bases). This CDR3 has 11 amino acids. Germline V gene lookup returns CDR1 MDHEN and CDR2 SYDVKM. The V end was cut by 8 bases, the J end by 2 bases, with 6 bases between.